This is a list of T cell receptor beta chains from one sample in a study of blood T cells in healthy people across ages. TCRdb processed the 5' RACE reads anew with MiXCR; each CDR3 protein has one entry. Of roughly 640,000 distinct CDR3 sequences listed, about 30% were seen once; the top ten hold about a sixth. Material: blood. These TCRs come from an elderly woman in good health. Both conserved end residues are part of each CDR3. D genes are given only for firm matches. Clone size, where shown, is once, few, many, or a class for clones that have expanded.

clone_size,v_call,d_call,j_call,cdr3_aa,cdr3_nt
-,TRBV13,-,TRBJ1-1,CASSTIRGETEAFF,TGTGCCAGCAGCACTATTAGGGGGGAGACTGAAGCTTTCTTT
-,TRBV5-6,-,TRBJ1-1,CASSLRTVVLSTEAFF,TGTGCCAGCAGCTTGAGAACAGTCGTTCTTTCCACTGAAGCTTTCTTT
few,TRBV6-5,TRBD1,TRBJ1-5,CASRTRPGQGGRNQPQHF,TGTGCCAGCAGAACTCGCCCGGGACAGGGGGGTAGAAATCAGCCCCAGCATTTT
-,TRBV10-3,-,TRBJ1-2,CAISDRGASTF,TGTGCCATCAGTGATCGGGGGGCCAGCACCTTC
many,TRBV7-2,-,TRBJ2-7,CASSLAGGFESYEQYF,TGTGCCAGCAGCTTAGCGGGGGGCTTTGAGTCCTACGAGCAGTACTTC
-,TRBV7-3,TRBD1,TRBJ1-1,CASSLRTGALNTEAFF,TGTGCCAGCAGCCTCAGGACAGGGGCGCTGAACACTGAAGCTTTCTTT
many,TRBV5-1,TRBD2,TRBJ2-1,CASSLAQAGGNEQFF,TGCGCCAGCAGCTTGGCCCAAGCGGGGGGGAATGAGCAGTTCTTC
few,TRBV28,-,TRBJ1-4,CASSTSGAATNEKLFF,TGTGCCAGCAGTACCTCGGGGGCTGCAACTAATGAAAAACTGTTTTTT
few,TRBV7-6,-,TRBJ2-3,CASSSGLITSTDTQYF,TGTGCCAGCAGCTCCGGACTGATAACTAGCACAGATACGCAGTATTTT
-,TRBV29-1,-,TRBJ2-7,CSSADNYEQYF,TGCAGCTCGGCGGACAACTACGAGCAGTACTTC
many,TRBV4-2,-,TRBJ1-5,CASSPQGYNQPQHF,TGTGCCAGCAGCCCCCAGGGATACAATCAGCCCCAGCATTTT
few,TRBV18,-,TRBJ1-5,CASSPFGGPSNQPQHF,TGTGCCAGCTCACCTTTCGGTGGACCTAGCAATCAGCCCCAGCATTTT
many,TRBV4-3,TRBD1,TRBJ1-2,CASSQAQGTGGSGYTF,TGCGCCAGCAGCCAGGCCCAAGGGACAGGGGGGAGTGGCTACACCTTC
many,TRBV29-1,-,TRBJ1-2,CSVSREGTFTF,TGCAGCGTTTCCAGGGAAGGGACATTCACCTTC
-,TRBV20-1,TRBD2,TRBJ2-4,CSAHLAGGSPLAKNIQYF,TGCAGTGCCCATCTAGCGGGGGGCTCTCCTTTAGCCAAAAACATTCAGTACTTC
-,TRBV12-3/TRBV12-4,-,TRBJ2-3,CASSLLVQGSGDTQYF,TGTGCCAGCAGTTTATTGGTCCAGGGGAGTGGAGATACGCAGTATTTT
many,TRBV5-1,-,TRBJ2-5,CASSLSRGRPRDETQYF,TGCGCCAGCAGCTTGTCTAGGGGCAGGCCCCGAGATGAGACCCAGTACTTC
-,TRBV30,TRBD1,TRBJ1-1,CAWRGQGGWNTEAFF,TGTGCCTGGAGGGGACAGGGGGGATGGAACACTGAAGCTTTCTTT
few,TRBV2,-,TRBJ1-4,CASSEGGEKLFF,TGTGCCAGCAGTGAAGGAGGGGAAAAACTGTTTTTT
many,TRBV6-1,TRBD1,TRBJ1-5,CASSISDRGDQPQHF,TGTGCCAGCAGTATTTCGGACAGGGGTGATCAGCCCCAGCATTTT
few,TRBV15,TRBD1,TRBJ1-1,CATMTGETEAFF,TGTGCCACCATGACAGGGGAGACTGAAGCTTTCTTT
many,TRBV7-3,TRBD1,TRBJ2-3,CASSSSIQGATDTQYF,TGTGCCAGCAGCTCGTCAATACAGGGGGCGACAGATACGCAGTATTTT
many,TRBV7-9,TRBD1,TRBJ2-1,CASSPQGVVAEQFF,TGTGCCAGCAGCCCACAGGGGGTGGTGGCTGAGCAGTTCTTC
-,TRBV3-1,TRBD1,TRBJ1-6,CASSQGTGSGSPPHF,TGTGCCAGCAGCCAAGGGACAGGGTCAGGTTCACCCCCCCACTTT
many,TRBV5-1,-,TRBJ1-2,CASSLAGQSPNYGYTF,TGCGCCAGCAGCTTGGCAGGCCAGAGTCCTAACTATGGCTACACCTTC
-,TRBV27,-,TRBJ1-1,CASSLSRQFPVNTEAFF,TGTGCCAGCAGTTTATCTCGGCAGTTCCCTGTGAACACTGAAGCTTTCTTT
many,TRBV7-9,-,TRBJ1-1,CASSFTGTYTEAFF,TGTGCCAGCAGCTTTACAGGGACGTACACTGAAGCTTTCTTT
many,TRBV5-1,TRBD2,TRBJ2-3,CASFAAGLAGRADTQYF,TGCGCCAGCTTCGCAGCGGGCCTAGCGGGGCGAGCAGATACGCAGTATTTT
few,TRBV30,TRBD1,TRBJ1-3,CAWSRKTGGGNTIYF,TGTGCCTGGAGTCGCAAGACAGGGGGAGGAAACACCATATATTTT
-,TRBV19,-,TRBJ2-3,CASSRGQRSTDTQYF,TGTGCCAGTAGTAGAGGACAGCGAAGCACAGATACGCAGTATTTT
few,TRBV10-3,-,TRBJ1-5,CAIRPTGNPNQPQHF,TGTGCCATCAGACCCACAGGAAACCCGAATCAGCCCCAGCATTTT